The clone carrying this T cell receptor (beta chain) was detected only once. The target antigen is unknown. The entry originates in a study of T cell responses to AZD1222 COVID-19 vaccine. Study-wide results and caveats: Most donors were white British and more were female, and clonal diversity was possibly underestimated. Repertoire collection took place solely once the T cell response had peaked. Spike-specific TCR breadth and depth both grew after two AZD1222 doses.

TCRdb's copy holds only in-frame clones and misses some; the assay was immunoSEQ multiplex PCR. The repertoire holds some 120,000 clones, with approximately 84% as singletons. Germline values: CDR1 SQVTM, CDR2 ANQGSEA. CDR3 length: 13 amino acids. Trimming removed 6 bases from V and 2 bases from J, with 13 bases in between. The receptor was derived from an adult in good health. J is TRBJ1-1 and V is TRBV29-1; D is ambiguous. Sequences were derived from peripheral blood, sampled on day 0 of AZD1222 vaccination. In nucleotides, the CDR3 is TGCAGCGTGGCTAATCGGGGTAACACTGAAGCTTTCTTT. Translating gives CSVANRGNTEAFF.